The text below deals with one TCR beta chain. Its antigen is still unknown. 60 Vbeta and 13 Jbeta primers were used in PCR. Libraries were prepared by immunoSEQ multiplex PCR; TCRdb keeps only in-frame clonotypes and omits some of them. Among approximately 140,000 clones listed, roughly 77% were seen once. This sample stems from a study of cytomegalovirus exposure and HLA in healthy donors. J was trimmed by 3 bases and V by 2 bases; bases with no gene match: 4. The V gene's germline CDR1 is SGDLS and CDR2 YYNGEE. The CDR3 covers 15 residues. Study outcomes and limitations: In a later analysis, HLA-C alleles had the fewest associated TCRs, DRB1 alleles the most. 150 or so TCR beta chains were listed as cytomegalovirus-associated. Later analysis identified 16,000 or so TCR beta sequences associated with HLA alleles, using a false discovery rate threshold of 0.05. Researchers reported from a later analysis that most CMV-associated TCR beta chains appeared HLA-restricted.

This rearrangement joins TRBV9 to TRBJ2-3, with TRBD2 matching over 9 bases. The material sequenced was PBMCs. This receptor was identified in a female donor in good health and CMV-seronegative. CDR3 protein: CASSVSGRNTDTQYF. The CDR3 DNA is TGTGCCAGCAGCGTTAGCGGGAGAAATACAGATACGCAGTATTTT.